These 20 T cell receptor beta chains were all obtained from the same sample, sequenced in a study of cytomegalovirus exposure and HLA in healthy donors. The PCR used 60 Vbeta and 13 Jbeta primers. The assay was immunoSEQ multiplex PCR, and TCRdb's table has in-frame clones only and misses some. The repertoire holds about 120,000 clones, with approximately 78% as singletons. Input material: PBMCs. The receptors derive from a woman in her 40s in good health and CMV-seropositive.

This clone was seen only once. The rearrangement joins TRBV19 to TRBJ2-1, with D possibly TRBD2 on 6 matching bases. CDR3 length: 12 amino acids. Germline V gene lookup returns CDR1 LNHDA and CDR2 SQIVND (reference sequence). Trimming left V 3 bases short and J 7 bases short, with 7 bases between. CDR3 residues: CASSIRGNEQFF. The CDR3 region has the DNA TGTGCCAGTAGTATCCGGGGGAATGAGCAGTTCTTC.

The rearrangement uses TRBV4-3 and TRBJ2-7, with a weak D call TRBD1 (6 bases). Germline CDR1 reads LGHNA; CDR2 reads YSLEER. CDR3 length equals 14 residues. V was trimmed by 1 base and J by 1 base, leaving 8 bases between them. The CDR3 DNA is TGCGCCAGCAGCCAAGCCCAGGGGTCCTACGAGCAGTACTTC. Protein: CASSQAQGSYEQYF.

The rearrangement joins TRBV10-3 to TRBJ2-2; the D is unclear. CDR1 and CDR2 (germline): ENHRY, SYGVKD. Trimming left V 6 bases short and J 3 bases short, with 14 bases between. The CDR3 spans 15 residues. CDR3 amino acids: CAIRNRAGDTGELFF. The CDR3 nucleotides are TGTGCCATCAGGAATCGTGCAGGCGACACCGGGGAGCTGTTTTTT.

V gene TRBV29-1 combines with J gene TRBJ2-5; 7 bases fit TRBD2. The CDR3 runs to 12 residues. Germline V CDR1 and CDR2: SQVTM, ANQGSEA. V shed 7 bases, J shed 3 bases, and the junction held 5 bases outside the gene matches. CDR3 amino acids: CSALSGEETQYF. CDR3 DNA: TGCAGCGCCCTGAGCGGGGAAGAGACCCAGTACTTC.

The chain combines TRBV4-3 with TRBJ2-1; D unclear. The CDR3 runs to 17 residues. The germline CDR1 and CDR2 sequences are LGHNA and YSLEER. Trimming removed 3 bases at V and 3 bases at J, with 18 bases between. CDR3 in amino acids: CASSQAFTWAGYNEQFF. The CDR3 DNA sequence: TGCGCCAGCAGCCAGGCTTTTACTTGGGCCGGCTACAATGAGCAGTTCTTC.

Points on this clone: Other DNA variants within this sample encode the same CDR3. This chain joins TRBV13 and TRBJ2-7; 7 bases match TRBD1. After removal of 5 bases from V and 2 bases from J, the junction contained 6 bases not matched to a gene. The CDR3 is 14 amino acids. Germline CDR1 and CDR2: PRHDT and FYEKMQ (reference sequence). Here the CDR3 reads CASSPRQGPYEQYF. The CDR3 DNA is TGTGCCAGCAGCCCCCGACAGGGCCCCTACGAGCAGTACTTC. Full variable domain (missing parts from reference TRBV13 and TRBJ2-7): AAGVIQSPRHLIKEKRETATLKCYPIPRHDTVYWYQQGPGQDPQFLISFYEKMQSDKGSIPDRFSAQQFSDYHSELNMSSLELGDSALYFCASSPRQGPYEQYFGPGTRLTVT.

The gene calls are TRBV5-4 and TRBJ1-1; D is perhaps TRBD1 (5 bases). The germline V and J ends were trimmed by 4 bases and 3 bases, with 13 bases remaining between them. The CDR3 runs to 14 residues. CDR1 is SGHNT, CDR2 YYREEE, per germline (reference sequence). CDR3 region: CASSTPDRDTEAFF. CDR3 bases: TGTGCCAGCAGCACCCCAGACAGAGACACTGAAGCTTTCTTT.

This chain joins TRBV4-1 and TRBJ1-2; TRBD1 matches at 7 bases. The V gene end was trimmed by 6 bases and the J gene end by 4 bases; junction bases not matched to a gene: 2. CDR1 and CDR2 (germline): MGHRA, YSYEKL. This CDR3 has 12 amino acids. The CDR3 spells CASRGTVYGYTF. CDR3 sequence (DNA): TGCGCCAGCAGAGGGACAGTCTATGGCTACACCTTC.

J is TRBJ1-5 and V is TRBV4-3; 9 nucleotides align to TRBD1. The CDR3 has 16 residues. The germline V gene has CDR1 LGHNA and CDR2 YSLEER. The junction had 11 bases not matched to a gene; V was cut back by 4 bases and J by 7 bases. The CDR3 loop reads CASSRKYRGQQQPQHF. CDR3 coding DNA: TGCGCCAGCAGCCGAAAATACAGGGGGCAACAGCAGCCCCAGCATTTT.

This clone was counted a few times. V gene TRBV5-4 combines with J gene TRBJ2-7; D possibly corresponds to TRBD2 (6 bases). Per the germline V gene, CDR1 is SGHNT and CDR2 is YYREEE (reference sequence). The CDR3 length is 13 residues. Deletions cut 4 bases from V and 4 bases from J, with 12 bases between. The CDR3 DNA reads as TGTGCCAGCAGCCCGCTGGAGGGTTACGAGCAGTACTTC. Its protein is CASSPLEGYEQYF.

This clone has just one count. The genes are TRBV6-4 and TRBJ1-1; D gene unclear. Trimming shortened V by 6 bases and J by 0 bases, and 11 bases separated the two germline ends. Per the germline V gene, CDR1 is MRHNA and CDR2 is SNTAGT. The CDR3 loop spans 14 amino acids. The DNA of the CDR3 is TGTGCCAGCAGAGCAACAGAACTGAACACTGAAGCTTTCTTT. Amino acids: CASRATELNTEAFF.

This sequence joins TRBV11-3 and TRBJ2-5; 10 nucleotides align to TRBD1. The trim removed 4 bases at V and 3 bases at J, leaving 2 bases unmatched. The germline V gene encodes CDR1 SGHNT and CDR2 YENEEA. There are 14 residues in the CDR3. As DNA, the CDR3 is TGTGCCAGCAGCTCCGGGACAGGGGAAGAGACCCAGTACTTC. Its translation: CASSSGTGEETQYF.

This chain connects TRBV19 to TRBJ1-1, with a weak D call TRBD1 (6 bases). This CDR3 spans 13 amino acids. The germline gives CDR1 LNHDA, CDR2 SQIVND (reference sequence). The V end was cut by 3 bases, the J end by 9 bases, with 14 bases between. The CDR3 DNA sequence: TGTGCCAGTAGTATTGGCCCCGGGGACAAAGCTTTCTTT. Residues: CASSIGPGDKAFF.

The chain joins TRBV7-2 to TRBJ2-1; tentatively, D is TRBD2 (6 bases). Germline lookup yields CDR1 SGHTA and CDR2 FQGNSA. The CDR3 runs to 16 residues. Deletions cut 5 bases from V and 0 bases from J, with 14 bases between. CDR3 nucleotide sequence: TGTGCCAGCAGCCCACCGGGGACTGGCTCCTACAATGAGCAGTTCTTC. Its protein product is CASSPPGTGSYNEQFF.

The gene calls are TRBV12-5 and TRBJ1-4, with a weak D call TRBD1 (5 bases). The V end lost 8 bases, the J end lost 8 bases, and 15 bases lay between the germline ends. The CDR3 is 13 amino acids. The germline CDR1 and CDR2 sequences are LGHNT and FRNRAP. The CDR3 spells CASMGGWREKLFF. CDR3 DNA sequence: TGTGCTAGTATGGGGGGGTGGAGGGAAAAACTGTTTTTT.

The rearrangement uses TRBV11-2 and TRBJ1-4; the match to TRBD1 covers 8 bases. The germline CDR1 and CDR2 sequences are SGHAT and FQNNGV. The CDR3 loop spans 13 amino acids. With V trimmed by 5 bases and J by 7 bases, 3 bases remained unmatched. CDR3 amino acids: CASSPDRGEKLFF. CDR3 sequence (DNA): TGTGCCAGCAGCCCTGACAGGGGTGAAAAACTGTTTTTT.

Remarks on this clone: Other DNA sequences from this sample encode an identical CDR3 as well. V is TRBV2 and J is TRBJ2-3, with 8 bases matching TRBD1. This CDR3 comprises 15 residues. Germline assignment: CDR1 SNHLY and CDR2 FYNNEI. Trimming took 1 base from V and 3 from J; bases not matched to a gene: 3. The CDR3 reads CASSEDRGSTDTQYF. DNA of the CDR3: TGTGCCAGCAGTGAAGACAGGGGGTCAACAGATACGCAGTATTTT.

The chain links TRBV6-1 to TRBJ1-2, with 7 positions matching TRBD1. The CDR3 contains 16 residues. Looked up from germline, CDR1 is MNHNS and CDR2 is SASEGT. J lost 2 bases, V lost 4 bases, and 10 bases had no gene match. For the CDR3, the DNA is TGTGCCAGCAGTGGACAAGGGGGCGCAGCGAACTATGGCTACACCTTC. Residues: CASSGQGGAANYGYTF.

CDR3 bases: TGCAGTGCCCCCCTGGCGAGGGAGCAGTACTTC. As protein: CSAPLAREQYF. V gene TRBV20-1 combines with J gene TRBJ2-7; no clear D gene. Germline-derived CDR1 and CDR2 are DFQATT and SNEGSKA (reference sequence). Between the trimmed V and J ends, which lost 6 bases and 7 bases, there was a span of 13 bases. The CDR3 runs 11 residues.

The chain couples TRBV7-2 to TRBJ1-5, with D perhaps matching TRBD1 (5 bases). The CDR3 sequence is 14 residues long. The ends were cut back, 5 bases at V and 7 bases at J, with 15 bases in the middle. The germline gives CDR1 SGHTA, CDR2 FQGNSA. The CDR3 sequence is CASSPQGLGQPQHF. The CDR3 nucleotides are TGTGCCAGCAGCCCCCAGGGTCTCGGCCAGCCCCAGCATTTT.